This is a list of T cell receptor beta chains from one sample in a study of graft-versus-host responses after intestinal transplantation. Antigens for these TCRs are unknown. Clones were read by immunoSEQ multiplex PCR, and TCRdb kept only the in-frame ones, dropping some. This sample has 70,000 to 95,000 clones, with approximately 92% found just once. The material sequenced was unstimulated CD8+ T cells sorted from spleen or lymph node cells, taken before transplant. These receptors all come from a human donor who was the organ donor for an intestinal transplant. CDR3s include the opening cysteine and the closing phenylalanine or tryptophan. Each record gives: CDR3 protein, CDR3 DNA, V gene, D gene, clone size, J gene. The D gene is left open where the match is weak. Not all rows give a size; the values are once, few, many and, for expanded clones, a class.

CASPHSPLVGGLNEQFF,TGTGCCAGCCCTCACTCCCCACTGGTGGGGGGGCTAAATGAGCAGTTCTTC,TRBV2,.,.,TRBJ2-1
CASSQGSSGGPYNEQFF,TGTGCCAGCAGCCAAGGGTCCAGCGGGGGGCCCTACAATGAGCAGTTCTTC,TRBV14,TRBD2,.,TRBJ2-1
CASSPAVRGSSYEQYF,TGTGCCAGCAGCCCCGCTGTGCGGGGGAGCTCCTACGAGCAGTACTTC,TRBV11-2,TRBD2,.,TRBJ2-7
CASSQERSRLYEQYF,TGCGCCAGCAGCCAAGAGCGGAGTCGGCTCTACGAGCAGTACTTC,TRBV4-3,.,.,TRBJ2-7
CASSFRAGMYEQYF,TGTGCCAGCAGTTTTAGAGCGGGAATGTATGAGCAGTACTTC,TRBV28,TRBD2,once,TRBJ2-7
CASSWTGTGTEAFF,TGCGCCAGCAGCTGGACCGGGACAGGAACTGAAGCTTTCTTT,TRBV5-1,TRBD1,.,TRBJ1-1
CASSLDREGLYEQYF,TGCGCCAGCAGCTTGGACCGGGAGGGCCTGTACGAGCAGTACTTC,TRBV5-1,TRBD2,.,TRBJ2-7
CASREPNSRREEQYF,TGTGCCAGCAGGGAACCCAATTCCCGCCGGGAAGAGCAGTACTTC,TRBV2,.,.,TRBJ2-7
CASSELGTGFNEQYF,TGTGCCAGCAGTGAATTGGGGACAGGGTTCAACGAGCAGTACTTC,TRBV6-1,TRBD1,few,TRBJ2-7
CASSESRYTF,TGTGCCAGCAGTGAAAGCCGCTACACCTTC,TRBV2,.,.,TRBJ1-2
CASSLDRQGGTYEQYF,TGTGCCAGCAGCTTAGATCGACAGGGGGGCACCTACGAGCAGTACTTC,TRBV11-3,TRBD1,.,TRBJ2-7
CASSLAGGRSYEQYF,TGTGCCAGTAGTCTCGCGGGGGGACGTTCCTACGAGCAGTACTTC,TRBV19,TRBD2,.,TRBJ2-7
CASRDPKKSDVNTIYF,TGTGCCAGCCGTGATCCTAAAAAATCCGATGTAAACACCATATATTTT,TRBV21-1,.,.,TRBJ1-3
CASSGRQGTSYEQYF,TGTGCCAGCAGCGGTCGACAGGGGACCTCCTACGAGCAGTACTTC,TRBV7-6,TRBD1,once,TRBJ2-7
CASSSAVTLVIYSEQFF,TGTGCCAGCAGCTCCGCCGTAACCCTGGTGATCTATAGTGAGCAGTTCTTC,TRBV11-2,.,.,TRBJ2-1
CASSAGASGVSYEQYF,TGTGCCAGCAGCGCGGGAGCTAGCGGGGTCTCCTACGAGCAGTACTTC,TRBV7-9,TRBD2,.,TRBJ2-7
CASSFLSGRGYNEQFF,TGTGCCAGCAGTTTCCTTAGCGGGAGGGGTTACAATGAGCAGTTCTTC,TRBV28,TRBD2,.,TRBJ2-1
CASSWDRGGEQFF,TGTGCCAGCAGCTGGGACAGGGGTGGTGAGCAGTTCTTC,TRBV5-6,TRBD1,.,TRBJ2-1
CASTPGFGNTIYF,TGTGCCAGCACACCAGGGTTTGGAAACACCATATATTTT,TRBV6-5,.,.,TRBJ1-3
CASSDPISGRGYEQFF,TGTGCCAGCAGTGATCCCATTAGCGGGAGGGGGTATGAGCAGTTCTTC,TRBV6-1,TRBD2,once,TRBJ2-1
CASSLAGATNEQFF,TGTGCCAGCAGCTTAGCGGGAGCGACGAATGAGCAGTTCTTC,TRBV13,.,.,TRBJ2-1
CASRPTGFEGPYF,TGTGCCAGCAGACCTACAGGATTTGAAGGGCCGTACTTC,TRBV28,.,.,TRBJ2-7
CASSSAGSTEAFF,TGTGCCAGCAGCTCGGCGGGTAGCACTGAAGCTTTCTTT,TRBV11-1,.,once,TRBJ1-1
CASSRGLAEQYF,TGTGCCAGCAGCCGGGGACTAGCGGAGCAGTACTTC,TRBV28,TRBD2,.,TRBJ2-7
CASSPGTSGSIKQYF,TGTGCCAGCAGTCCCGGGACTAGCGGGAGTATAAAGCAGTACTTC,TRBV27,TRBD2,once,TRBJ2-7
CASSDQRLAGWRELFF,TGTGCCAGCAGTGATCAGAGACTAGCGGGGTGGAGGGAGCTGTTTTTT,TRBV6-1,TRBD2,.,TRBJ2-2
CASREGGNEQFF,TGTGCCAGTAGGGAGGGCGGAAATGAGCAGTTCTTC,TRBV19,.,.,TRBJ2-1
CASSLETGFPYEQYF,TGTGCCAGCAGCTTAGAAACTGGTTTCCCCTACGAGCAGTACTTC,TRBV7-6,.,.,TRBJ2-7
CASSVAGLAGFETQYF,TGTGCCAGCAGCGTAGCTGGACTAGCCGGTTTCGAGACCCAGTACTTC,TRBV9,TRBD2,.,TRBJ2-5
CASGMGTGAYNEQFF,TGTGCCAGCGGCATGGGGACAGGAGCCTACAATGAGCAGTTCTTC,TRBV2,TRBD1,.,TRBJ2-1
CASRGAGPQHF,TGTGCCAGCAGGGGGGCCGGGCCCCAGCATTTT,TRBV6-1,.,once,TRBJ1-5
CASSSQNLDSNYGYTF,TGTGCCAGTAGTTCCCAAAATTTAGACAGTAACTATGGCTACACCTTC,TRBV19,.,.,TRBJ1-2
CASSFGTGNNEQFF,TGTGCCAGCAGTTTCGGGACAGGGAACAATGAGCAGTTCTTC,TRBV27,TRBD1,.,TRBJ2-1
CASSRPLSRADNEQFF,TGTGCCAGCAGTCGCCCTCTCTCTCGCGCTGACAATGAGCAGTTCTTC,TRBV7-9,.,.,TRBJ2-1
CASSPWDNNNQPQHF,TGCGCCAGCAGCCCATGGGACAACAACAATCAGCCCCAGCATTTT,TRBV5-1,.,.,TRBJ1-5
CASSDSSGNSYEQYF,TGTGCCAGCAGTGACTCTAGCGGGAATTCCTACGAGCAGTACTTC,TRBV27,TRBD2,.,TRBJ2-7
CASSPPTGAGNTIYF,TGTGCCAGCAGCCCCCCCACCGGGGCTGGAAACACCATATATTTT,TRBV7-9,.,.,TRBJ1-3
CASRQGVYGYTF,TGTGCCAGCAGACAGGGCGTCTATGGCTACACCTTC,TRBV19,TRBD1,.,TRBJ1-2
CASSQDSSGREVTYEQYF,TGCGCCAGCAGCCAAGATTCGAGCGGGAGGGAAGTCACCTACGAGCAGTACTTC,TRBV4-1,TRBD2,.,TRBJ2-7
CASSATLAGEIMDTGELFF,TGTGCCAGCAGCGCCACGCTAGCGGGAGAGATCATGGACACCGGGGAGCTGTTTTTT,TRBV4-2,TRBD2,.,TRBJ2-2
CASSFGTSGRASDTQYF,TGTGCCAGCAGCTTCGGGACTAGCGGGAGAGCGTCGGATACGCAGTATTTT,TRBV7-9,TRBD2,.,TRBJ2-3
CASSQGQGYYGYTF,TGCGCCAGCAGCCAAGGACAGGGATACTATGGCTACACCTTC,TRBV4-3,TRBD1,.,TRBJ1-2
CASSVEGAEQYF,TGTGCCAGCAGCGTAGAAGGGGCCGAGCAGTACTTC,TRBV9,.,once,TRBJ2-7
CASSLDRGTYIQYF,TGTGCCAGCAGTCTTGACAGGGGGACGTACATTCAGTACTTC,TRBV5-6,TRBD1,.,TRBJ2-4
CASSLGQGAPYEQYF,TGTGCCAGCAGCTTAGGACAGGGGGCGCCCTACGAGCAGTACTTC,TRBV5-5,TRBD1,.,TRBJ2-7
CASSLVATLAGLSDTQYF,TGTGCCAGCAGCTTAGTCGCCACACTAGCGGGGTTATCAGATACGCAGTATTTT,TRBV7-8,TRBD2,.,TRBJ2-3
CASRTGSDYEQYF,TGTGCCAGCCGAACAGGGAGTGACTACGAGCAGTACTTC,TRBV18,.,.,TRBJ2-7
CASSSTSGSYNEQFF,TGTGCCAGCAGTTCGACTAGCGGGTCCTACAATGAGCAGTTCTTC,TRBV27,TRBD2,once,TRBJ2-1
CASSFKGLASDTQYF,TGTGCCAGCAGCTTTAAGGGACTAGCATCAGATACGCAGTATTTT,TRBV5-4,TRBD2,.,TRBJ2-3
CASSLGTRAGELFF,TGTGCCAGCAGTTTGGGGACTAGGGCCGGGGAGCTGTTTTTT,TRBV28,TRBD2,.,TRBJ2-2
CASSTPPAGVIADTQYF,TGTGCCAGTAGTACCCCCCCAGCGGGGGTTATCGCAGATACGCAGTATTTT,TRBV19,TRBD2,.,TRBJ2-3
CASSQPRRGEPYGYTF,TGCGCCAGCAGCCAACCGCGCCGGGGAGAACCCTATGGCTACACCTTC,TRBV4-1,.,.,TRBJ1-2
CASSHLALAEQFF,TGTGCCAGCAGCCACCTAGCCTTAGCTGAGCAGTTCTTC,TRBV27,.,.,TRBJ2-1
CASASGAGAQETQYF,TGTGCCAGCGCCTCGGGGGCGGGGGCCCAAGAGACCCAGTACTTC,TRBV28,.,.,TRBJ2-5
CASSFGKSYEQYF,TGTGCCAGCAGCTTTGGCAAATCCTACGAGCAGTACTTC,TRBV7-9,.,.,TRBJ2-7
CASSFAGILAGVGEQYF,TGCGCCAGCAGCTTCGCAGGGATCCTAGCGGGAGTCGGAGAGCAGTACTTC,TRBV5-1,TRBD2,.,TRBJ2-7
CASSQDFATRIRYNEQFF,TGTGCCAGCAGCCAAGATTTCGCCACTAGGATAAGGTACAATGAGCAGTTCTTC,TRBV14,.,.,TRBJ2-1